This section outlines one T cell receptor (beta chain) sequence together with its context. The antigen remains undetermined. Each TRB amplification used roughly 220-550 ng of genomic DNA from blood. Trimming removed 5 bases at V and 4 bases at J, with 19 bases between. The CDR3 has 16 amino acids. Germline assignment: CDR1 SEHNR and CDR2 FQNEAQ (reference sequence). BIOMED2 TRB-A/B primer pools were used in multiplex TRB PCR. TCRdb re-called the multiplex PCR reads through MiXCR, storing one row per CDR3 protein. The profile shows some 10,000 distinct CDR3 sequences, roughly 30% of them singletons. The sample is drawn from a study of T and B cells in COVID-19 patients. Study overall: Blood was sampled from COVID-19 patients who were either actively infected or recovered. Overall study results and limits: Symptomatic-phase blood samples from mildly ill patients and early samples from severe cases were scarce.

The sequence derives from a human donor who had recovered from COVID-19. The chain employs TRBV7-9 and TRBJ2-3; possibly TRBD1 for D (5 bases). The sample comprised blood. CDR3 bases: TGTGCCAGCAGCCCCGGCGGCAGGGCCTATCCAGATACGCAGTATTTT. Amino acids: CASSPGGRAYPDTQYF. Based on the CDR3 plus reference TRBV7-9 and TRBJ2-3, the full variable domain is DTGVSQNPRHKITKRGQNVTFRCDPISEHNRLYWYRQTLGQGPEFLTYFQNEAQLEKSRLLSDRFSAERPKGSFSTLEIQRTEQGDSAMYLCASSPGGRAYPDTQYFGPGTRLTVL.